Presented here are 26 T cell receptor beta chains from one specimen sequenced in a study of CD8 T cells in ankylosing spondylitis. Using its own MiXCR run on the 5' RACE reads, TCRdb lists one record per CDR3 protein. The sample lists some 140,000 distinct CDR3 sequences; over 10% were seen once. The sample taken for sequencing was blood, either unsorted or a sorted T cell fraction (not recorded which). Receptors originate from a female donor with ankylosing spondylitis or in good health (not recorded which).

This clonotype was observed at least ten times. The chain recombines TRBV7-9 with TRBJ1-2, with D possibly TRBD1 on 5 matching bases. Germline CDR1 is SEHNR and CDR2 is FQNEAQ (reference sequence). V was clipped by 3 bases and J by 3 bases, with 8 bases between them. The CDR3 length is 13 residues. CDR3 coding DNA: TGTGCCAGCAGCTTGCAGGGATACTATGGCTACACCTTC. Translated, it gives CASSLQGYYGYTF. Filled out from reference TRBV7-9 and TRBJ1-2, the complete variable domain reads DTGVSQNPRHKITKRGQNVTFRCDPISEHNRLYWYRQTLGQGPEFLTYFQNEAQLEKSRLLSDRFSAERPKGSFSTLEIQRTEQGDSAMYLCASSLQGYYGYTFGSGTRLTVV.

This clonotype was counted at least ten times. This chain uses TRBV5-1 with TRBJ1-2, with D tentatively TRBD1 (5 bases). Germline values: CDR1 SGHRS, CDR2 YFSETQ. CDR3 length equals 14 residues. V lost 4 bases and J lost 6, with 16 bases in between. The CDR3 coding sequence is TGCGCCAGCAGCGTACAGGTCTCTAGTGATGGCTACACCTTC. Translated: CASSVQVSSDGYTF.

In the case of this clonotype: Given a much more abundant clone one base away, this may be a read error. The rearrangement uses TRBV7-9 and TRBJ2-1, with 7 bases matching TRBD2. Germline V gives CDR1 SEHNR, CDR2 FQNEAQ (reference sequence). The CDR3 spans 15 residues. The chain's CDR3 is CASSLYSGGLNGQFF. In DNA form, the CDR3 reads TGTGCCAGCAGCTTATACTCGGGGGGTCTGAATGGGCAGTTCTTC.

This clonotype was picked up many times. Written as DNA, the CDR3 is TGTGCCAGCAGCTTAGGGCTCACAGGGGCTAGCAATCAGCCCCAGCATTTT. Its protein is CASSLGLTGASNQPQHF. The gene calls are TRBV7-8 and TRBJ1-5; 7 bases agree with TRBD1. The germline V gene has CDR1 SGHVS and CDR2 FQNEAQ. The CDR3 sequence is 17 residues long. J was trimmed by 0 bases and V by 1 base; bases with no gene match: 6. Together with reference TRBV7-8 and TRBJ1-5, the CDR3 gives the full variable domain: GAGVSQSPRYKVAKRGQDVALRCDPISGHVSLFWYQQALGQGPEFLTYFQNEAQLDKSGLPSDRFFAERPEGSVSTLKIQRTQQEDSAVYLCASSLGLTGASNQPQHFGDGTRLSIL.

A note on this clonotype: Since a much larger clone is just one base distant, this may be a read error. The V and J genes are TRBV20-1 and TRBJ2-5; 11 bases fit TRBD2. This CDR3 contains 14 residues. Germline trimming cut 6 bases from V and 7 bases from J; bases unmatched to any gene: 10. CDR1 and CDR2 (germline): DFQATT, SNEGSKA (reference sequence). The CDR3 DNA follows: TGCAGTGCAAGTGAACTAGCGGGGGTGGTGACCCAGTACTTC. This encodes CSASELAGVVTQYF.

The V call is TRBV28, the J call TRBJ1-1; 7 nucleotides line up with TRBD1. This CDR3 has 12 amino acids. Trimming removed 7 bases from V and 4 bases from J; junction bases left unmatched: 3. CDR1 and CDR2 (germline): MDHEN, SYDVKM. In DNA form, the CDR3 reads TGTGCCAGCACCGCAGGGGGCACTGAAGCTTTCTTT. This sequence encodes CASTAGGTEAFF.

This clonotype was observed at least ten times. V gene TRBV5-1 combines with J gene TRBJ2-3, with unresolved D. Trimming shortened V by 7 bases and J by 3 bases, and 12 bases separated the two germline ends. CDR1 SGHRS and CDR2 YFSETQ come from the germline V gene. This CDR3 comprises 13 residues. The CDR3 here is CASPRSRTDTQYF. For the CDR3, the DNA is TGCGCCAGCCCCCGGAGCAGGACAGATACGCAGTATTTT. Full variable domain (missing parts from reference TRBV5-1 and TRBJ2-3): KAGVTQTPRYLIKTRGQQVTLSCSPISGHRSVSWYQQTPGQGLQFLFEYFSETQRNKGNFPGRFSGRQFSNSRSEMNVSTLELGDSALYLCASPRSRTDTQYFGPGTRLTVL.

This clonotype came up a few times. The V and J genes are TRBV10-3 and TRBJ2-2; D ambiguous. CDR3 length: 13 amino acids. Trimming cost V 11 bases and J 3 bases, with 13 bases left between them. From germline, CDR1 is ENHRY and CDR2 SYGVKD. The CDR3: CAHRYSDTGELFF. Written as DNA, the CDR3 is TGTGCCCATCGGTACAGCGACACCGGGGAGCTGTTTTTT.

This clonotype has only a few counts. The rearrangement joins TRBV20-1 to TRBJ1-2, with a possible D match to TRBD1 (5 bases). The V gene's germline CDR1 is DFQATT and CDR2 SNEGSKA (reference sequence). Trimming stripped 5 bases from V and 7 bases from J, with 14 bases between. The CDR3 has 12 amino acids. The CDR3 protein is CSAERLRGGYTF. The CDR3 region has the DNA TGCAGTGCTGAGCGGTTAAGGGGTGGCTACACCTTC.

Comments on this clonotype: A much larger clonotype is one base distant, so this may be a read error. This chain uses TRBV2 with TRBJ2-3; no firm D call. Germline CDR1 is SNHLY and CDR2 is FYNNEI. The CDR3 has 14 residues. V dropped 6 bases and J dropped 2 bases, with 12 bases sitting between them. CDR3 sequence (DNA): TGTGCCAGCAGCCCCAAGGCCTCCACAGATACGCAGTATTTT. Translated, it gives CASSPKASTDTQYF. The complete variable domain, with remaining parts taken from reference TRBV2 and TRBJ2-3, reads EPEVTQTPSHQVTQMGQEVILRCVPISNHLYFYWYRQILGQKVEFLVSFYNNEISEKSEIFDDQFSVERPDGSNFTLKIRSTKLEDSAMYFCASSPKASTDTQYFGPGTRLTVL.

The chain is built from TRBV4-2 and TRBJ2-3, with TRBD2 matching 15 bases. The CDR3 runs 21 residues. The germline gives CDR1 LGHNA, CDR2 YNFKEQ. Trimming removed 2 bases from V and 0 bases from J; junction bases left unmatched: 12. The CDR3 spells CASSQPPGLAGGTDSTDTQYF. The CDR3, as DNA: TGTGCCAGCAGCCAACCCCCGGGACTAGCGGGAGGAACAGATAGCACAGATACGCAGTATTTT.

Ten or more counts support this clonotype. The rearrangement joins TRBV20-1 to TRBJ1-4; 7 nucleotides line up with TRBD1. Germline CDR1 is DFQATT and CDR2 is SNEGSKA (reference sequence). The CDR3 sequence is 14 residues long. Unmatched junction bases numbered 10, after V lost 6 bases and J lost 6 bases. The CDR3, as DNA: TGCAGTGCCAGCTTAGGGACAGTCGATGAAAAACTGTTTTTT. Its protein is CSASLGTVDEKLFF.

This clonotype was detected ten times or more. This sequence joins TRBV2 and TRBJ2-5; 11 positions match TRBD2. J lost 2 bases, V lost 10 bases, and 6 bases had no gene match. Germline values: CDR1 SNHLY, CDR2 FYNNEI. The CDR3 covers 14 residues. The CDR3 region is CATVWTSGQETQYF. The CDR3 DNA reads TGTGCCACCGTGTGGACTAGCGGGCAAGAGACCCAGTACTTC.

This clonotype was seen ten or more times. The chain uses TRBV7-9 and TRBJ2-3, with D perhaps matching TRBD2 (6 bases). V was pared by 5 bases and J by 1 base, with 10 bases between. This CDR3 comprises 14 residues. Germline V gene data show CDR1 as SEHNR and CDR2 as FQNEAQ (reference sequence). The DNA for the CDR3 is TGTGCCAGCAGCGCCCGCGGGGGCACAGATACGCAGTATTTT. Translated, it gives CASSARGGTDTQYF.

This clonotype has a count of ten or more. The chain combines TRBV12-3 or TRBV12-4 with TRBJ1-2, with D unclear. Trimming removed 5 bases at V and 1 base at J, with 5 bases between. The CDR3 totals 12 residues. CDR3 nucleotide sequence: TGTGCCAGCAGTCCCGGTAACTATGGCTACACCTTC. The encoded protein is CASSPGNYGYTF.

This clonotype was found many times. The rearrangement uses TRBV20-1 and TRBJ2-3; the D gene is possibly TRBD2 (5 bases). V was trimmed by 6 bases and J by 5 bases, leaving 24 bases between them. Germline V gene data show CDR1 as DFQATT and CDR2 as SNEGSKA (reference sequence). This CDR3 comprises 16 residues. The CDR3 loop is CSALPRDSAPIDTQYF. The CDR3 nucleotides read TGCAGTGCCCTCCCCCGGGATTCGGCCCCTATAGATACGCAGTATTTT.

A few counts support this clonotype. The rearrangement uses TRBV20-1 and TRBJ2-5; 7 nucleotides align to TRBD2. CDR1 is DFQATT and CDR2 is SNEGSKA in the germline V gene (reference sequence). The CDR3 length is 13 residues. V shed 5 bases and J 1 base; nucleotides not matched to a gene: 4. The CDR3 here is CSASPSGQETQYF. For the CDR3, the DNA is TGCAGTGCTTCCCCTAGCGGCCAAGAGACCCAGTACTTC.

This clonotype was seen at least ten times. The CDR3 bases are TGCAGTGTTGGCGGAACATCCTACAATGAGCAGTTCTTC. Protein sequence: CSVGGTSYNEQFF. This chain joins TRBV20-1 and TRBJ2-1; the D is unclear. V was trimmed by 7 bases and J by 1 base, leaving 11 bases between them. CDR3 size: 13 residues. CDR1 and CDR2 from the germline V gene are DFQATT and SNEGSKA (reference sequence).

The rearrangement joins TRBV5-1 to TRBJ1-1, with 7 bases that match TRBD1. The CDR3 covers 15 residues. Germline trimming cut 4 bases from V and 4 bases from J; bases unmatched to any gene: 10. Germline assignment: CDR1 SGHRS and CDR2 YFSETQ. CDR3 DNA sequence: TGCGCCAGCAGCAGGGCCGACAGGGTCTTCACTGAAGCTTTCTTT. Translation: CASSRADRVFTEAFF.

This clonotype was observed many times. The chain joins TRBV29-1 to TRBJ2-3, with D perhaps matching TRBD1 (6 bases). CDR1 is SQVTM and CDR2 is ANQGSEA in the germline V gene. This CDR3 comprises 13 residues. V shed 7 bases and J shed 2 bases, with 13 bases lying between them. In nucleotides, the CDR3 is TGCAGCGACAGGGATGGGTCCACAGATACGCAGTATTTT. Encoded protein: CSDRDGSTDTQYF.

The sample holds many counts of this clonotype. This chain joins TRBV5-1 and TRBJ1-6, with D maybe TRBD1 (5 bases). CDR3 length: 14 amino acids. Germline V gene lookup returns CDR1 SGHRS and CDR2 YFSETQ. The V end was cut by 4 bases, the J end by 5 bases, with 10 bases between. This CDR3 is CASSPGHDNSPLHF. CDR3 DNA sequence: TGCGCCAGCAGCCCCGGACACGATAATTCACCCCTCCACTTT.

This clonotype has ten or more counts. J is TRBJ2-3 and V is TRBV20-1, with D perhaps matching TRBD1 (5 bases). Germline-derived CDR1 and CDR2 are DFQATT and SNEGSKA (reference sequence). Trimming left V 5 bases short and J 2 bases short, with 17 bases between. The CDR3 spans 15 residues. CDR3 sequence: CSASEDTDITDTQYF. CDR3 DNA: TGCAGTGCTTCTGAGGACACGGACATCACAGATACGCAGTATTTT.

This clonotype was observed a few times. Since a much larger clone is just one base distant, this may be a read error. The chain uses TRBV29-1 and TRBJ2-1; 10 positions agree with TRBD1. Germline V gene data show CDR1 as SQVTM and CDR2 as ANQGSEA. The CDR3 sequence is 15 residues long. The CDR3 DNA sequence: TGCAGCGTCCAGATGGACAGGGGGTTCGGCAATAAGCAGTTCTTC. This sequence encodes CSVQMDRGFGNKQFF.

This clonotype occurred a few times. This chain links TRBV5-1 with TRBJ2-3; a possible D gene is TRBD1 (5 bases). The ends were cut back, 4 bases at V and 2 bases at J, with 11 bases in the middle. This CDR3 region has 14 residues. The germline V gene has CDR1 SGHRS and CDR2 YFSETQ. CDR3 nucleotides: TGCGCCAGCAGCCTTGGGGCTGTCACAGATACGCAGTATTTT. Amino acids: CASSLGAVTDTQYF.

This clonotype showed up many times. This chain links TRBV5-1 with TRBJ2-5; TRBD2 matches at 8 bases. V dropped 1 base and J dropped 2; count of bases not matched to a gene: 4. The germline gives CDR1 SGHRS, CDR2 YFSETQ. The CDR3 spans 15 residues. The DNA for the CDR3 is TGCGCCAGCAGCTTGAGGGCTAGCGGGCAAGAGACCCAGTACTTC. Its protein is CASSLRASGQETQYF.

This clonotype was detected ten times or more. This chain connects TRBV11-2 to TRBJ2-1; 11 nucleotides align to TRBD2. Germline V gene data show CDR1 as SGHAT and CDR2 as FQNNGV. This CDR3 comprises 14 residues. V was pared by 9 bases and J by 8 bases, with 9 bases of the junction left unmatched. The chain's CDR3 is CASLSGRASYEQFF. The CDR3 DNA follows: TGTGCCAGTCTTAGCGGGAGGGCCAGCTATGAGCAGTTCTTC.